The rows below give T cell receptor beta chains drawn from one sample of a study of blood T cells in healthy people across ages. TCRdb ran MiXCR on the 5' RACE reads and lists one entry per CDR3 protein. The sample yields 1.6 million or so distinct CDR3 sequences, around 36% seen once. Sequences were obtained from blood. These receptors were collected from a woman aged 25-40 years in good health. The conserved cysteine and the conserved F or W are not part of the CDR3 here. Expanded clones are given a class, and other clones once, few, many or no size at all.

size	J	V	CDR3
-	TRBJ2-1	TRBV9	ASSVGLALQSNEQF
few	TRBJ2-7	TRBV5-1	ASSLVSAFSSYEQY
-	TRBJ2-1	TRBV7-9	ASSFEFFNEQF
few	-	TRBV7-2	ASSTRVARETQY
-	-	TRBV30	AWSPTPGLETQY
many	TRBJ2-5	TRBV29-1	SVEVSGTGTQETQY
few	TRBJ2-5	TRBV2	ASSGGGYQETQY
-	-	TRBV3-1	ASSQLQGSAETQY
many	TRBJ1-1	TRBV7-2	ASSLKTGFLNTEAF
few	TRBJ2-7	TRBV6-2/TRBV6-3	ASTRDIGTYEQY
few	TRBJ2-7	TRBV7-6	ASTAFPGTYEQY
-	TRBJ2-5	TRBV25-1	ARTGGQSNEQY
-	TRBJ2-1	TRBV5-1	ASSLALLAGAEGPRNEQF
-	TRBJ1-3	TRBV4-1	ASSQEGRQASSGNTIY
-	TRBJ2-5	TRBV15	ATSRGKGTGMGTQY
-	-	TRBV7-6	ASSLPGPGEQY
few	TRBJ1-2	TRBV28	ASRLGGQYLGYT
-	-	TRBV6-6	AISPGQGLRETQY
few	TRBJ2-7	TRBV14	ASSLRPGSSYEQY
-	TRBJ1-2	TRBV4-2	ASSQSTGGYYGYT
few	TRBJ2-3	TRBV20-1	SVTSRRTHTDTQY
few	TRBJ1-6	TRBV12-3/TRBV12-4	ASSKTGPNSPLH
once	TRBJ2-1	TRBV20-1	SGEGGTAYNEQV
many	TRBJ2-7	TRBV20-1	SATPSGPVHSYEQY
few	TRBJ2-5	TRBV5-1	ASSLDGTGFETQY
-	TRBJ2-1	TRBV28	ASSLLGGIRF
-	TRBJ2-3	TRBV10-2	ASSPTSGGMDTQY
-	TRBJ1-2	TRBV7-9	ASSTGSNSDFDYGYT
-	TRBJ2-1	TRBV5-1	ASSEVAGGCNEQF
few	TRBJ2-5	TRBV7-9	ASRGFQETQY
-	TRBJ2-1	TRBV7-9	ASSGLAGGPGNEQF
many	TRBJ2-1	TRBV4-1	ASSQDWSGGAWDEQF
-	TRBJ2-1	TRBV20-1	TGKGGPYNEQF
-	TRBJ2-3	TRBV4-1	ASSQDAAGWDTQY
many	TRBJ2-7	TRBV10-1	ASSESRGVHEQY
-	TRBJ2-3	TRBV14	ASSQGYPLSHPDTQY
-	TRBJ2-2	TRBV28	ASSLWWTGRNTGELF
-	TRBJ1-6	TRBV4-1	ASSQAGASRDNSPLH
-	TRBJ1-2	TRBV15	ATSRDKTGQGYT
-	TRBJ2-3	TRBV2	ASARDISTDTQY
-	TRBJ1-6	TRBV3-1	ASSQDRAGKSPLH
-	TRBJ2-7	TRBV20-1	SAGGPPLSEQY
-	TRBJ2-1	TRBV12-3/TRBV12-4	ASSTRINEQF
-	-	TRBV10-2	ASSESTGFVYEQY
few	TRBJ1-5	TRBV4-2	ASSQAGRPNDSNQPQH
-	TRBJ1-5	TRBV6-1	ASSEESTGAQPQH
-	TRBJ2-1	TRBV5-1	ASSLWGGGVGDYNEQF
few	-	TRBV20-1	SARDPALAENEQY
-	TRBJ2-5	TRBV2	ASSDLTGDRETQY